This T cell receptor (beta chain) stems from a study of CD8 T cells in Susac syndrome. Study outcomes and limitations: The authors acknowledged that their TCR sequencing and HLA analysis involved a relatively small number of individuals.

Comment on this clonotype: No antigen is known for it.

Sequencing of TCR beta covered CD8+ and CD4+ T cells obtained from blood. Healthy donors served as age- and sex-matched controls. TEMRA cells underwent FACS enrichment and CD8+ and CD4+ T cells underwent negative isolation. With 6 bases clipped from V and 7 bases from J, the junction kept 12 bases outside the gene matches. CDR1 and CDR2 from the germline V gene are MNHNS and SASEGT. The CDR3 extends over 16 amino acids. Reverse transcription used roughly 0.45 to 1 ug RNA and random hexamers. TCRdb called the immunoSEQ multiplex PCR reads again in MiXCR, with one record for every CDR3 protein. This table holds around 56,000 distinct CDR3 sequences, over 85% found once.

The TCR comes from a human donor in good health. The chain links TRBV6-1 to TRBJ2-1; 10 bases map to TRBD1. Sequenced material: CD8+ T cells from PBMCs. The CDR3 bases are TGTGCCAGCAGCCAACCCCGGGACAGGGGATGGAATGAGCAGTTCTTC. As protein: CASSQPRDRGWNEQFF.